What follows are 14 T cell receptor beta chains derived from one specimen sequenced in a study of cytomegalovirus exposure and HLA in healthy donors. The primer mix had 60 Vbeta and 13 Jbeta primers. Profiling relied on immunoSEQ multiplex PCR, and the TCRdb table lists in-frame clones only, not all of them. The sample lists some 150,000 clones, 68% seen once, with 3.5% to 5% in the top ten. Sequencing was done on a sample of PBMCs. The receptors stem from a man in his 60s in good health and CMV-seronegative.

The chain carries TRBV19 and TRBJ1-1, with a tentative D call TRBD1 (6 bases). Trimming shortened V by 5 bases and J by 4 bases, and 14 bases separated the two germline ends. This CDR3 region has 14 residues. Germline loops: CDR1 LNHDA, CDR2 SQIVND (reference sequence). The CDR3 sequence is CASSSGDFATEAFF. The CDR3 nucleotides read TGTGCCAGTAGTTCAGGGGATTTTGCCACTGAAGCTTTCTTT.

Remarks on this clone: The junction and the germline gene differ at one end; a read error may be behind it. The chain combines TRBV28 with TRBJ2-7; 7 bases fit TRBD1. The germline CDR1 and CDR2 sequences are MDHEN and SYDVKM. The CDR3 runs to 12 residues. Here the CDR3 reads CASSRQGRASSF. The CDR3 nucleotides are TGTGCCAGCAGCCGACAGGGTCGTGCCTCCTCCTTC.

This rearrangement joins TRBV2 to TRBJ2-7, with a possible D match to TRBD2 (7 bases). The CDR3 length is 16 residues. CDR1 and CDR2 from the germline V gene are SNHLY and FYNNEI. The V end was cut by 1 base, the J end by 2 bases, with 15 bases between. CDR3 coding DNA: TGTGCCAGCAGTGAAGTGGGGGGGGCCAACCCCTACGAGCAGTACTTC. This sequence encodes CASSEVGGANPYEQYF.

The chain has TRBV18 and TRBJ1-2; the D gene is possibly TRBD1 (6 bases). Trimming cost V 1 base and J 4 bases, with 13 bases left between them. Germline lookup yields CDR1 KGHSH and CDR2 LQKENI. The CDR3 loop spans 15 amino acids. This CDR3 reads CASSPLQGQAYGYTF. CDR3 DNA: TGTGCCAGCTCACCACTGCAGGGGCAGGCCTATGGCTACACCTTC.

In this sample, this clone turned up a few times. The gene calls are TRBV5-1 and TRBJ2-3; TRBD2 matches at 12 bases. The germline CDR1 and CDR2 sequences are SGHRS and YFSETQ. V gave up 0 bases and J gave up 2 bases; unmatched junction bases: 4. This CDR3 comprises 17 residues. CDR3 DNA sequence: TGCGCCAGCAGCTTGGCCGGACTAGCGGGAACCACAGATACGCAGTATTTT. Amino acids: CASSLAGLAGTTDTQYF.

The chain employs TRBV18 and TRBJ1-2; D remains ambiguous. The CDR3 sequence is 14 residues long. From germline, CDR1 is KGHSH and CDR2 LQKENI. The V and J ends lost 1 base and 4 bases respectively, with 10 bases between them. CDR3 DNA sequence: TGTGCCAGCTCACCACTCGGGGATTCCTATGGCTACACCTTC. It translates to CASSPLGDSYGYTF.

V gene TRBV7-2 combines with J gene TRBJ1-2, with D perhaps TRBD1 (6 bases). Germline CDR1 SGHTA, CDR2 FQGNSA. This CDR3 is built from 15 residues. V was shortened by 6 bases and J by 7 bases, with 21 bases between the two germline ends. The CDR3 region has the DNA TGTGCCAGCAGTCCCGCGACAACAGGGTACGTTGGCTACACCTTC. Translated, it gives CASSPATTGYVGYTF.

In nucleotides, the CDR3 is TGTGCCAGCAGTTACGAGGTAGACACTGAAGCTTTCTTT. This encodes CASSYEVDTEAFF. The J gene is TRBJ1-1, the V gene TRBV6-5; no definite D call. The CDR3 is made up of 13 amino acids. Germline assignment: CDR1 MNHEY and CDR2 SVGAGI. V was clipped by 2 bases and J by 3 bases, with 7 bases between them.

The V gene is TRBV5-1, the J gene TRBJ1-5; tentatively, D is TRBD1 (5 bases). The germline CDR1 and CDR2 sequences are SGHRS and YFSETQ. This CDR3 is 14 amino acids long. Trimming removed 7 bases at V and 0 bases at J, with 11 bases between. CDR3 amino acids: CASGPGDSNQPQHF. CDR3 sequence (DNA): TGCGCCAGCGGACCGGGGGATAGCAATCAGCCCCAGCATTTT. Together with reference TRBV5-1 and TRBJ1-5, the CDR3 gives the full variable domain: KAGVTQTPRYLIKTRGQQVTLSCSPISGHRSVSWYQQTPGQGLQFLFEYFSETQRNKGNFPGRFSGRQFSNSRSEMNVSTLELGDSALYLCASGPGDSNQPQHFGDGTRLSIL.

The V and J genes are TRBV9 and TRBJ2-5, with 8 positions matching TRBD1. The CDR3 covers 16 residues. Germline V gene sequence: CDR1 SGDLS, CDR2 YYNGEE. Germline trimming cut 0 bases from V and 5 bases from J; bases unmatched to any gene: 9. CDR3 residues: CASSVGTGTPTETQYF. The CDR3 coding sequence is TGTGCCAGCAGCGTAGGGACAGGGACCCCCACTGAGACCCAGTACTTC.

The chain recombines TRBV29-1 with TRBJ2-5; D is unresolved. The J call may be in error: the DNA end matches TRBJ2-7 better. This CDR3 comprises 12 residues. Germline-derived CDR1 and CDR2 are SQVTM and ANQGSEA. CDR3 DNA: TGCAGCGTGCGCGAATCGAGCTACGAGCAGTACTTC. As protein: CSVRESSYEQYF.

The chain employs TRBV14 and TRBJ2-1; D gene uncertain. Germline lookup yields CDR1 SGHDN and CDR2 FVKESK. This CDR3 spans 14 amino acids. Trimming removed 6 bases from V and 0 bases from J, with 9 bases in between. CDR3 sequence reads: CASSRESSYNEQFF. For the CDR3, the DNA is TGTGCCAGCAGTCGCGAGAGCTCCTACAATGAGCAGTTCTTC.

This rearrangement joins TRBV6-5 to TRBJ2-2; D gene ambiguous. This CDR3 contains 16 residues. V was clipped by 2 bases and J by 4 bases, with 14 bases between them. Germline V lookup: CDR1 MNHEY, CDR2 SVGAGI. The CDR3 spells CASSYREFSGTGELFF. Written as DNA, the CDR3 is TGTGCCAGCAGTTACCGCGAATTCTCGGGCACCGGGGAGCTGTTTTTT.

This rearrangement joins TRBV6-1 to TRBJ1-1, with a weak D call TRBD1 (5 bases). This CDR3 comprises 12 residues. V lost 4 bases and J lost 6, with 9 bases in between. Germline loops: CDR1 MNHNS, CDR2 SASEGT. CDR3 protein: CASSGLRAEAFF. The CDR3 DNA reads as TGTGCCAGCAGTGGTCTCAGGGCTGAAGCTTTCTTT.